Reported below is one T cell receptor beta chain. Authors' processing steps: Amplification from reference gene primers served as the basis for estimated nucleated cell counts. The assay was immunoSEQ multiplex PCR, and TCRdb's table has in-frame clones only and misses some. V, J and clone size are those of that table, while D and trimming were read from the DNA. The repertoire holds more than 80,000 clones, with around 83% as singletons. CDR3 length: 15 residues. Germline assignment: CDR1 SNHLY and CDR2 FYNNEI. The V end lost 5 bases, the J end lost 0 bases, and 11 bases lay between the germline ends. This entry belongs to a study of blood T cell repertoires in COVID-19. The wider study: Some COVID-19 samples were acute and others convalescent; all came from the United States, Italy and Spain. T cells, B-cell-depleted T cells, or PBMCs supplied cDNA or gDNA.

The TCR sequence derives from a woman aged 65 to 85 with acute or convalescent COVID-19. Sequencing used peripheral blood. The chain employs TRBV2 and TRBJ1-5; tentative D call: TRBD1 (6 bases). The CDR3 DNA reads TGTGCCAGCAGTACTACAGGGTTTAGCAATCAGCCCCAGCATTTT. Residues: CASSTTGFSNQPQHF.